The 20 T cell receptor beta chains below come from one sample, sequenced in a study of technical replicates of blood from a handful of donors. Data came from immunoSEQ multiplex PCR; TCRdb stores just in-frame clones and leaves some out. The sample holds tens of thousands of clones, 90% to 95% seen once. Source material: T cells isolated from PBMCs. The receptor set was obtained from a human donor in good health.

The chain couples TRBV2 to TRBJ1-5, with D unresolved. V was shortened by 8 bases and J by 0 bases, with 11 bases between the two germline ends. CDR1 and CDR2 (germline): SNHLY, FYNNEI. The CDR3 is made up of 14 amino acids. The CDR3 sequence: CASENEYSNQPQHF. The CDR3 nucleotides read TGTGCCAGCGAGAACGAATATAGCAATCAGCCCCAGCATTTT.

This rearrangement joins TRBV15 to TRBJ1-4, with D possibly TRBD1 on 6 matching bases. The CDR3 contains 15 residues. V gave up 3 bases and J gave up 7 bases, with 15 bases separating them. Germline V gene data show CDR1 as LNHNV and CDR2 as YYDKDF (reference sequence). The CDR3 protein is CATSRIQGHGEKLFF. CDR3 bases: TGTGCCACCAGCAGGATACAGGGTCATGGTGAAAAACTGTTTTTT.

The J gene is TRBJ1-2, the V gene TRBV5-1; TRBD1 aligns across 9 bases. Germline values: CDR1 SGHRS, CDR2 YFSETQ. The CDR3 spans 15 residues. The ends lost 4 bases at V and 2 bases at J; junction bases unmatched: 6. This chain's CDR3 is CASSLRTGANYGYTF. The CDR3 DNA reads TGCGCCAGCAGCCTCCGGACAGGGGCCAACTATGGCTACACCTTC.

This clone was counted once. The genes are TRBV18 and TRBJ2-7; 8 bases are shared with TRBD1. The CDR3 consists of 14 residues. J gave up 1 base and V 3 bases, and 2 bases lay outside the gene matches. Germline lookup yields CDR1 KGHSH and CDR2 LQKENI. CDR3 amino acids: CASSPGTGSYEQYF. The CDR3 coding sequence is TGTGCCAGCTCACCTGGGACAGGATCCTACGAGCAGTACTTC.

The CDR3 loop is CASSPGTGYDEQYF. The CDR3 DNA is TGTGCCAGCAGTCCCGGGACAGGGTATGACGAGCAGTACTTC. The chain employs TRBV7-3 and TRBJ2-7; 9 bases are a match to TRBD1. The CDR3 is 14 amino acids. Germline loops: CDR1 SGHTA, CDR2 FQGTGA. The ends lost 6 bases at V and 5 bases at J; junction bases unmatched: 8.

This clone was found once. The chain couples TRBV6-6 to TRBJ2-1; possibly TRBD1 for D (6 bases). CDR3 size: 13 residues. Germline CDR1 MNHNY, CDR2 SVGAGI (reference sequence). The V end was cut by 5 bases, the J end by 9 bases, with 14 bases between. CDR3: CASSRTGPSEQFF. CDR3 in DNA: TGTGCCAGCAGTCGTACAGGGCCGAGTGAGCAGTTCTTC.

The chain is built from TRBV29-1 and TRBJ1-2; TRBD1 agrees at 11 bases. CDR1 and CDR2 (germline): SQVTM, ANQGSEA. The CDR3 sequence is 11 residues long. V lost 7 bases and J lost 8; bases outside the gene matches: 3. DNA for the CDR3: TGCAGCGCCGGGACAGGGGGAGGCTACACCTTC. Translating gives CSAGTGGGYTF.

The gene calls are TRBV7-9 and TRBJ2-2, with D tentatively TRBD1 (6 bases). Per germline, CDR1 SEHNR and CDR2 FQNEAQ (reference sequence). V was clipped by 1 base and J by 2 bases, with 14 bases between them. This CDR3 comprises 17 residues. Written as DNA, the CDR3 is TGTGCCAGCAGCTTAGGTTGGCAGGGGAGCAACACCGGGGAGCTGTTTTTT. Its protein product is CASSLGWQGSNTGELFF. Full variable domain (missing parts from reference TRBV7-9 and TRBJ2-2): DTGVSQNPRHKITKRGQNVTFRCDPISEHNRLYWYRQTLGQGPEFLTYFQNEAQLEKSRLLSDRFSAERPKGSFSTLEIQRTEQGDSAMYLCASSLGWQGSNTGELFFGEGSRLTVL.

This chain uses TRBV5-1 with TRBJ2-5; a possible D gene is TRBD2 (6 bases). Trimming removed 0 bases at V and 5 bases at J, with 14 bases between. CDR1 SGHRS and CDR2 YFSETQ come from the germline V gene. The CDR3 consists of 15 residues. CDR3 nucleotide sequence: TGCGCCAGCAGCTTGGGGGGGGATCGTTTGGAGACCCAGTACTTC. Its translation is CASSLGGDRLETQYF.

J is TRBJ2-3 and V is TRBV2; a weak D match, TRBD2 (5 bases). The germline V gene encodes CDR1 SNHLY and CDR2 FYNNEI. This CDR3 is 17 amino acids long. The ends were cut back, 1 base at V and 3 bases at J, with 17 bases in the middle. The chain's CDR3 is CASSEGRWERRTDTQYF. CDR3 coding DNA: TGTGCCAGCAGTGAAGGCCGGTGGGAGCGGCGGACAGATACGCAGTATTTT.

The gene calls are TRBV5-1 and TRBJ2-5; 14 bases are a match to TRBD2. The CDR3 is made up of 15 amino acids. V dropped 3 bases and J dropped 5; count of bases not matched to a gene: 3. Looked up from germline, CDR1 is SGHRS and CDR2 is YFSETQ. The CDR3 here is CASSWGLAGAETQYF. The CDR3 DNA follows: TGCGCCAGCAGCTGGGGACTAGCGGGGGCGGAGACCCAGTACTTC.

The CDR3 spells CASSLGGELLNTEAFF. CDR3 nucleotides: TGCGCCAGCAGCTTGGGGGGGGAACTACTGAACACTGAAGCTTTCTTT. This chain uses TRBV5-1 with TRBJ1-1, with a tentative D call TRBD1 (5 bases). The CDR3 length is 16 residues. Germline V lookup: CDR1 SGHRS, CDR2 YFSETQ. The V end was cut by 0 bases, the J end by 0 bases, with 12 bases between.

This chain joins TRBV4-1 and TRBJ2-7, with D possibly TRBD2 on 5 matching bases. The V end lost 0 bases, the J end lost 3 bases, and 15 bases lay between the germline ends. The CDR3 spans 16 residues. Looked up from germline, CDR1 is MGHRA and CDR2 is YSYEKL. The CDR3 spells CASSQDTEERSYEQYF. The CDR3 DNA follows: TGCGCCAGCAGCCAAGATACAGAAGAGCGGAGCTACGAGCAGTACTTC.

This sequence joins TRBV11-2 and TRBJ2-2; perhaps TRBD1 as D (6 bases). The CDR3 contains 18 residues. Looked up from germline, CDR1 is SGHAT and CDR2 is FQNNGV. Trimming removed 2 bases at V and 4 bases at J, with 20 bases between. As DNA, the CDR3 is TGTGCCAGCAGCTTAAGGTCTCACGGGACACCTACCACCGGGGAGCTGTTTTTT. Its protein is CASSLRSHGTPTTGELFF.

The table lists this clone with a count of one. The chain links TRBV18 to TRBJ2-7; 9 bases align to TRBD1. The trim removed 3 bases at V and 12 bases at J, leaving 15 bases unmatched. Germline V gene lookup returns CDR1 KGHSH and CDR2 LQKENI. The CDR3 consists of 15 residues. The CDR3 here is CASSPGQGSSQRRYF. For the CDR3, the DNA is TGTGCCAGCTCACCGGGACAGGGTAGTTCTCAACGACGGTACTTC.

The genes are TRBV9 and TRBJ2-7; TRBD2 matches at 9 bases. From germline, CDR1 is SGDLS and CDR2 YYNGEE. The CDR3 runs to 15 residues. The V segment lost 0 bases and the J segment 3 bases; nucleotides outside the gene matches: 4. As DNA, the CDR3 is TGTGCCAGCAGCGTAGAGGGGCGGGAGGGCTACGAGCAGTACTTC. This encodes CASSVEGREGYEQYF.

The gene calls are TRBV6-6 and TRBJ2-7; D unresolved. V lost 4 bases and J 2 bases, leaving 3 bases between the germline ends. CDR1 MNHNY and CDR2 SVGAGI come from the germline V gene (reference sequence). The CDR3 is 11 amino acids. This CDR3 reads CASSSAYEQYF. The CDR3 nucleotides are TGTGCCAGCAGTTCCGCCTACGAGCAGTACTTC.

The rearrangement links TRBV10-1 to TRBJ1-1; no firm D call. Trimming shortened V by 2 bases and J by 2 bases, and 9 bases separated the two germline ends. The CDR3 extends over 14 amino acids. Germline V lookup: CDR1 WNHNN, CDR2 SYGVQD (reference sequence). The CDR3 coding sequence is TGCGCCAGCAGTGAGCGGGATCCTAACACTGAAGCTTTCTTT. Amino acids: CASSERDPNTEAFF.

This clone was observed a handful of times. The genes are TRBV11-2 and TRBJ1-3; tentatively, D is TRBD1 (5 bases). Germline assignment: CDR1 SGHAT and CDR2 FQNNGV. This CDR3 spans 14 amino acids. V lost 0 bases to trimming and J lost 4 bases, with 7 bases between them. This CDR3 reads CASSLERGGNTIYF. The CDR3 DNA follows: TGTGCCAGCAGCTTAGAGCGGGGGGGAAACACCATATATTTT.

This clone was found once. The chain employs TRBV6-1 and TRBJ2-3, with no clear D. The CDR3 is 15 residues long. Trimming removed 0 bases at V and 2 bases at J, with 9 bases between. Germline loops: CDR1 MNHNS, CDR2 SASEGT. The CDR3 loop reads CASSEAQAITDTQYF. CDR3 nucleotides: TGTGCCAGCAGTGAAGCCCAAGCCATCACAGATACGCAGTATTTT.